This record looks at one TCR beta chain sequence and its context. This CDR3 contains 11 residues. The germline CDR1 and CDR2 sequences are DFQATT and SNEGSKA (reference sequence). V was trimmed by 4 bases and J by 1 base, leaving 4 bases between them. PCR used 60 Vbeta primers and 13 Jbeta primers. Some clones are missing from TCRdb's copy, which holds only in-frame ones; the method was immunoSEQ multiplex PCR. Seen here are 200,000 or so clones, less than 85% observed once, and the top ten hold around 0.63%. This sample is part of a study of cytomegalovirus exposure and HLA in healthy donors. The gene calls are TRBV20-1 and TRBJ1-2, with no clear D. This sequence was found in a man aged 18-30 years in good health and CMV-seronegative. Sequencing was carried out using PBMCs. This CDR3 reads CSATVNYGYTF. CDR3 coding DNA: TGCAGTGCTACAGTTAACTATGGCTACACCTTC.